Following are 30 T cell receptor beta chains from one sample sequenced in a study of CD8 T cells in Susac syndrome. The RNA input was roughly 0.45 to 1 ug, and it was reverse transcribed with random hexamers. MiXCR was run by TCRdb on the immunoSEQ multiplex PCR reads, yielding one entry per CDR3 protein. In the table there are more than 150,000 distinct CDR3 sequences, over 90% of which are singletons. Source material: CD8+ T cells from PBMCs. These receptors all stem from a human donor with Susac syndrome.

The chain is built from TRBV9 and TRBJ2-5, with D possibly being TRBD1 or TRBD2 (5 bases each). The CDR3 sequence is 15 residues long. Germline CDR1 is SGDLS and CDR2 is YYNGEE. V was trimmed by 4 bases and J by 1 base, leaving 14 bases between them. The CDR3 is CASSPSGTTQETQYF. The CDR3 nucleotides read TGTGCCAGCAGCCCGTCCGGGACGACCCAAGAGACCCAGTACTTC.

This clonotype was observed a single time. The chain carries TRBV6-5 and TRBJ1-1, with D perhaps TRBD1 (6 bases). Germline loops: CDR1 MNHEY, CDR2 SVGAGI. V gave up 7 bases and J gave up 3 bases, with 12 bases separating them. The CDR3 runs 13 residues. The CDR3 loop is CASISGDHTEAFF. The CDR3 nucleotides are TGTGCCAGCATTTCAGGGGACCACACTGAAGCTTTCTTT.

The V call is TRBV19, the J call TRBJ2-7; D may be TRBD2 (5 bases). CDR1 is LNHDA and CDR2 is SQIVND in the germline V gene (reference sequence). The CDR3 extends over 15 amino acids. The germline V and J ends were trimmed by 3 bases and 3 bases, with 15 bases remaining between them. In DNA form, the CDR3 reads TGTGCCAGTAGTATTAGCGTCTCCAAAATCTACGAGCAGTACTTC. Translated, it gives CASSISVSKIYEQYF.

In this sample, this clonotype turned up once. The chain has TRBV20-1 and TRBJ2-7; 9 positions agree with TRBD2. V shed 1 base, J shed 2 bases, and the junction held 6 bases outside the gene matches. Per the germline V gene, CDR1 is DFQATT and CDR2 is SNEGSKA (reference sequence). This CDR3 contains 15 residues. The CDR3 region has the DNA TGCAGTGCTAGAGGCCATCTAGCGGGGACCTACGAGCAGTACTTC. This gives the protein CSARGHLAGTYEQYF.

The chain has TRBV28 and TRBJ1-5, with unresolved D. From germline, CDR1 is MDHEN and CDR2 SYDVKM. V was trimmed by 8 bases and J by 1 base, leaving 12 bases between them. There are 14 residues in the CDR3. The CDR3 protein is CASLPGPSNQPQHF. The DNA of the CDR3 is TGTGCCAGCCTTCCCGGACCCAGCAATCAGCCCCAGCATTTT.

The V and J genes are TRBV4-1 and TRBJ2-2, with 11 positions matching TRBD2. The ends lost 3 bases at V and 1 base at J; junction bases unmatched: 4. Germline-derived CDR1 and CDR2 are MGHRA and YSYEKL. There are 17 residues in the CDR3. The CDR3, as DNA: TGCGCCAGCAGCCATCGGACTAGCGGGTTGAACACCGGGGAGCTGTTTTTT. It codes for CASSHRTSGLNTGELFF.

The chain joins TRBV24-1 to TRBJ1-2; 11 bases line up with TRBD1. The trim removed 7 bases at V and 4 bases at J, leaving 4 bases unmatched. The CDR3 is 14 residues long. CDR1 and CDR2 (germline): KGHDR, SFDVKD. The CDR3 protein is CATSAGQGAYGYTF. CDR3 in DNA: TGTGCCACCAGCGCAGGACAGGGGGCCTATGGCTACACCTTC.

A single count supports this clonotype. V usage is TRBV4-1 and J usage is TRBJ2-3; TRBD2 aligns across 8 bases. Trimming cost V 3 bases and J 0 bases; bases outside gene matches: 5. This CDR3 contains 16 residues. The germline V gene has CDR1 MGHRA and CDR2 YSYEKL. CDR3 sequence (DNA): TGCGCCAGCAGCCAGGTAGCGGGAAGAAGCACAGATACGCAGTATTTT. Its protein product is CASSQVAGRSTDTQYF.

The chain recombines TRBV20-1 with TRBJ2-3, with 10 positions matching TRBD2. CDR1 is DFQATT, CDR2 SNEGSKA, per germline (reference sequence). The V and J ends lost 2 bases and 6 bases, in that order; junction bases with no gene match: 5. CDR3 length: 14 amino acids. CDR3 sequence: CSARKPGLADTQYF. Written as DNA, the CDR3 is TGCAGTGCTAGAAAACCGGGACTAGCGGATACGCAGTATTTT.

The sample holds one count of this clonotype. The V call is TRBV10-2, the J call TRBJ2-2; no clear D. Germline V gene sequence: CDR1 WSHSY, CDR2 SAAADI. Trimming stripped 4 bases from V and 0 bases from J, with 9 bases between. The CDR3 consists of 15 residues. The CDR3, as DNA: TGCGCCAGCAGTGCGCTATCTCCGAACACCGGGGAGCTGTTTTTT. This encodes CASSALSPNTGELFF.

The J gene is TRBJ2-7, the V gene TRBV2, with D perhaps TRBD2 (6 bases). The germline V and J ends were trimmed by 8 bases and 1 base, with 12 bases remaining between them. The CDR3 is 13 amino acids. CDR1 and CDR2 (germline): SNHLY, FYNNEI. The CDR3: CASAMLASYEQYF. The DNA for the CDR3 is TGTGCCAGCGCGATGCTAGCGTCCTACGAGCAGTACTTC.

The gene calls are TRBV7-9 and TRBJ1-5; 7 bases match TRBD1. The CDR3 runs 18 residues. Per the germline V gene, CDR1 is SEHNR and CDR2 is FQNEAQ (reference sequence). V gave up 5 bases and J gave up 3 bases; unmatched junction bases: 16. CDR3 sequence: CASSVNSRDSLFNQPQHF. The CDR3 nucleotides are TGTGCCAGCAGCGTTAATTCCCGGGACAGCCTATTCAATCAGCCCCAGCATTTT.

The chain couples TRBV6-6 to TRBJ2-7; D may be TRBD1 or TRBD2 (5 bases each). Trimming pared 5 bases from V and 3 bases from J, leaving 17 bases between. Germline V lookup: CDR1 MNHNY, CDR2 SVGAGI (reference sequence). The CDR3 has 15 amino acids. CDR3 coding DNA: TGTGCCAGCAGTACCCGGGACCCCCTCTTCTACGAGCAGTACTTC. Its translation is CASSTRDPLFYEQYF.

Only one count was recorded for this clonotype. The J gene is TRBJ2-7, the V gene TRBV2; D is perhaps TRBD2 (7 bases). The CDR3 totals 15 residues. Trimming pared 3 bases from V and 1 base from J, leaving 13 bases between. Germline V CDR1 and CDR2: SNHLY, FYNNEI. The CDR3: CASSETGGQSYEQYF. CDR3 nucleotide sequence: TGTGCCAGCAGTGAGACGGGGGGCCAGTCCTACGAGCAGTACTTC.

The rearrangement joins TRBV9 to TRBJ1-2, with TRBD1 matching over 7 bases. CDR1 is SGDLS and CDR2 is YYNGEE in the germline V gene. This CDR3 region has 15 residues. V shed 0 bases and J 4 bases; nucleotides not matched to a gene: 6. The CDR3 bases are TGTGCCAGCAGCGTAGATGGGACAGCTCTCTATGGCTACACCTTC. Amino acids: CASSVDGTALYGYTF.

The V call is TRBV27, the J call TRBJ1-2; D is unresolved. CDR1 is MNHEY and CDR2 is SMNVEV in the germline V gene (reference sequence). V was pared by 4 bases and J by 12 bases, with 18 bases between. The CDR3 is 13 residues long. CDR3 DNA: TGTGCCAGCAGTTCGGGCCTGGAAGGGTTCCACACCTTC. The encoded protein is CASSSGLEGFHTF.

This chain links TRBV27 with TRBJ2-1, with a weak D call TRBD1 (5 bases). V shed 0 bases and J shed 8 bases, with 8 bases lying between them. The CDR3 totals 13 residues. CDR1 is MNHEY, CDR2 SMNVEV, per germline (reference sequence). The CDR3 sequence is CASSLSGADEQFF. CDR3 in DNA: TGTGCCAGCAGTTTATCAGGGGCCGATGAGCAGTTCTTC.

The CDR3 DNA reads TGTGCCAGCAGGTCTATCCTGAGCTCCTACAATGAGCAGTTCTTC. Protein sequence: CASRSILSSYNEQFF. The chain joins TRBV11-2 to TRBJ2-1; D is unresolved. V was trimmed by 6 bases and J by 0 bases, leaving 12 bases between them. The germline V gene has CDR1 SGHAT and CDR2 FQNNGV. The CDR3 totals 15 residues. Full variable domain (remainder filled in from reference TRBV11-2 and TRBJ2-1): EAGVAQSPRYKIIEKRQSVAFWCNPISGHATLYWYQQILGQGPKLLIQFQNNGVVDDSQLPKDRFSAERLKGVDSTLKIQPAKLEDSAVYLCASRSILSSYNEQFFGPGTRLTVL.

This chain connects TRBV3-1 to TRBJ2-3; 9 bases match TRBD2. Looked up from germline, CDR1 is LGHDT and CDR2 is YNNKEL (reference sequence). V shed 2 bases and J 2 bases; nucleotides not matched to a gene: 2. This CDR3 is built from 15 residues. The CDR3 sequence is CASSQRLADTDTQYF. CDR3 nucleotides: TGTGCCAGCAGCCAACGACTAGCGGACACAGATACGCAGTATTTT.

This clonotype has a handful of counts. CDR3 region: CASSEGSETQYF. CDR3 coding DNA: TGTGCCAGCAGTGAAGGTTCAGAGACCCAGTACTTC. V is TRBV2 and J is TRBJ2-5, with D uncertain. V lost 1 base to trimming and J lost 4 bases, with 4 bases between them. The CDR3 covers 12 residues. CDR1 is SNHLY and CDR2 is FYNNEI in the germline V gene.

The gene calls are TRBV7-9 and TRBJ2-1; possible D gene TRBD2, 5 bases. The germline CDR1 and CDR2 sequences are SEHNR and FQNEAQ (reference sequence). Trimming stripped 5 bases from V and 5 bases from J, with 13 bases between. This CDR3 contains 14 residues. The CDR3 DNA sequence: TGTGCCAGCAGCCCTACGATGACTAACAATGAGCAGTTCTTC. Encoded protein: CASSPTMTNNEQFF.

The gene calls are TRBV5-1 and TRBJ2-3; 7 nucleotides agree with TRBD1. Germline CDR1 SGHRS, CDR2 YFSETQ. CDR3 length: 16 residues. The V gene end was trimmed by 4 bases and the J gene end by 0 bases; junction bases not matched to a gene: 8. CDR3 amino acids: CASSTKQGLSTDTQYF. DNA of the CDR3: TGCGCCAGCAGCACCAAACAGGGGCTAAGCACAGATACGCAGTATTTT.

The gene calls are TRBV7-8 and TRBJ2-4; the match to TRBD2 covers 7 bases. The junction had 20 bases not matched to a gene; V was cut back by 5 bases and J by 13 bases. The germline CDR1 and CDR2 sequences are SGHVS and FQNEAQ. This CDR3 comprises 16 residues. The DNA of the CDR3 is TGTGCCAGCAGCCCAGGGCTAGGACTAGGGGCTCCGGGGCAGTACTTC. It encodes CASSPGLGLGAPGQYF.

The chain has TRBV6-2 or TRBV6-3 and TRBJ2-7; possibly TRBD2 for D (5 bases). This CDR3 region has 13 residues. CDR1 is MNHEY and CDR2 is SVGEGT in the germline V gene. V was cut by 4 bases and J by 2 bases, with 9 bases left in between. The CDR3 region is CASSSADTYEQYF. CDR3 sequence (DNA): TGTGCCAGCAGTTCAGCGGATACCTACGAGCAGTACTTC.

This sequence joins TRBV12-3 or TRBV12-4 and TRBJ1-1; D not certain. The CDR3 length is 8 residues. The V and J ends lost 10 bases and 11 bases respectively, with 8 bases between them. The DNA for the CDR3 is TGTGCCACCGGAGAGGCTTTCTTT. Amino acids: CATGEAFF.

This clonotype was seen just once. J is TRBJ2-7 and V is TRBV9; 8 bases are shared with TRBD2. V lost 0 bases to trimming and J lost 3 bases; unmatched junction nucleotides: 14. This CDR3 is 18 amino acids long. Germline V gene lookup returns CDR1 SGDLS and CDR2 YYNGEE. In DNA, the CDR3 is TGTGCCAGCAGCGTAGGTACGGGTCTAGCGGGTTCGCACTACGAGCAGTACTTC. As protein: CASSVGTGLAGSHYEQYF.

The J gene is TRBJ2-1, the V gene TRBV24-1; 7 bases match TRBD2. The CDR3 runs to 16 residues. The V gene's germline CDR1 is KGHDR and CDR2 SFDVKD. V lost 3 bases to trimming and J lost 1 base; unmatched junction nucleotides: 5. CDR3 in amino acids: CATSDVAGVSYNEQFF. CDR3 nucleotides: TGTGCCACCAGTGATGTGGCGGGAGTATCCTACAATGAGCAGTTCTTC.

J is TRBJ2-5 and V is TRBV6-1, with D uncertain. V shed 7 bases and J shed 1 base, with 16 bases lying between them. The CDR3 runs to 15 residues. Germline V gives CDR1 MNHNS, CDR2 SASEGT. In DNA form, the CDR3 reads TGTGCCAGCACTCAAACGGGCCAGACCCAAGAGACCCAGTACTTC. Its translation is CASTQTGQTQETQYF.

The rearrangement joins TRBV4-1 to TRBJ2-1; 10 positions match TRBD2. The CDR3 is 15 amino acids. After removal of 5 bases from V and 6 bases from J, the junction contained 7 bases not matched to a gene. From germline, CDR1 is MGHRA and CDR2 YSYEKL. CDR3 bases: TGCGCCAGCAGCGAGAGCGGGGGGGAAGGCAATGAGCAGTTCTTC. Translation: CASSESGGEGNEQFF.

The rearrangement joins TRBV7-3 to TRBJ2-3; 10 bases are a match to TRBD1. Germline CDR1 is SGHTA and CDR2 is FQGTGA. The V segment lost 5 bases and the J segment 4 bases; nucleotides outside the gene matches: 3. The CDR3 length is 14 residues. The CDR3 spells CASSLTGGADTQYF. The CDR3 region has the DNA TGTGCCAGCAGCCTGACAGGGGGCGCAGATACGCAGTATTTT.